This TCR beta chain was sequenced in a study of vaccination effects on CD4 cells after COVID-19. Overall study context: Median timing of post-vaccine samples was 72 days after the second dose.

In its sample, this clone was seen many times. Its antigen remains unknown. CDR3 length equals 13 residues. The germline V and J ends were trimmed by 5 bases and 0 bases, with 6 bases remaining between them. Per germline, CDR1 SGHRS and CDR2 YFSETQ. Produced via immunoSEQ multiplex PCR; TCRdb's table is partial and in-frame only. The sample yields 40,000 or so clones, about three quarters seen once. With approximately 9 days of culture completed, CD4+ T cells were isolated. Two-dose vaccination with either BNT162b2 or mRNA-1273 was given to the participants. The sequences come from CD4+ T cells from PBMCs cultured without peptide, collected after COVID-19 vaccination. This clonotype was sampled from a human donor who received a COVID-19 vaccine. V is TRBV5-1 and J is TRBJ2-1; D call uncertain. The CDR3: CASSSPSYNEQFF. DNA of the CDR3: TGCGCCAGCAGTTCTCCCTCCTACAATGAGCAGTTCTTC.